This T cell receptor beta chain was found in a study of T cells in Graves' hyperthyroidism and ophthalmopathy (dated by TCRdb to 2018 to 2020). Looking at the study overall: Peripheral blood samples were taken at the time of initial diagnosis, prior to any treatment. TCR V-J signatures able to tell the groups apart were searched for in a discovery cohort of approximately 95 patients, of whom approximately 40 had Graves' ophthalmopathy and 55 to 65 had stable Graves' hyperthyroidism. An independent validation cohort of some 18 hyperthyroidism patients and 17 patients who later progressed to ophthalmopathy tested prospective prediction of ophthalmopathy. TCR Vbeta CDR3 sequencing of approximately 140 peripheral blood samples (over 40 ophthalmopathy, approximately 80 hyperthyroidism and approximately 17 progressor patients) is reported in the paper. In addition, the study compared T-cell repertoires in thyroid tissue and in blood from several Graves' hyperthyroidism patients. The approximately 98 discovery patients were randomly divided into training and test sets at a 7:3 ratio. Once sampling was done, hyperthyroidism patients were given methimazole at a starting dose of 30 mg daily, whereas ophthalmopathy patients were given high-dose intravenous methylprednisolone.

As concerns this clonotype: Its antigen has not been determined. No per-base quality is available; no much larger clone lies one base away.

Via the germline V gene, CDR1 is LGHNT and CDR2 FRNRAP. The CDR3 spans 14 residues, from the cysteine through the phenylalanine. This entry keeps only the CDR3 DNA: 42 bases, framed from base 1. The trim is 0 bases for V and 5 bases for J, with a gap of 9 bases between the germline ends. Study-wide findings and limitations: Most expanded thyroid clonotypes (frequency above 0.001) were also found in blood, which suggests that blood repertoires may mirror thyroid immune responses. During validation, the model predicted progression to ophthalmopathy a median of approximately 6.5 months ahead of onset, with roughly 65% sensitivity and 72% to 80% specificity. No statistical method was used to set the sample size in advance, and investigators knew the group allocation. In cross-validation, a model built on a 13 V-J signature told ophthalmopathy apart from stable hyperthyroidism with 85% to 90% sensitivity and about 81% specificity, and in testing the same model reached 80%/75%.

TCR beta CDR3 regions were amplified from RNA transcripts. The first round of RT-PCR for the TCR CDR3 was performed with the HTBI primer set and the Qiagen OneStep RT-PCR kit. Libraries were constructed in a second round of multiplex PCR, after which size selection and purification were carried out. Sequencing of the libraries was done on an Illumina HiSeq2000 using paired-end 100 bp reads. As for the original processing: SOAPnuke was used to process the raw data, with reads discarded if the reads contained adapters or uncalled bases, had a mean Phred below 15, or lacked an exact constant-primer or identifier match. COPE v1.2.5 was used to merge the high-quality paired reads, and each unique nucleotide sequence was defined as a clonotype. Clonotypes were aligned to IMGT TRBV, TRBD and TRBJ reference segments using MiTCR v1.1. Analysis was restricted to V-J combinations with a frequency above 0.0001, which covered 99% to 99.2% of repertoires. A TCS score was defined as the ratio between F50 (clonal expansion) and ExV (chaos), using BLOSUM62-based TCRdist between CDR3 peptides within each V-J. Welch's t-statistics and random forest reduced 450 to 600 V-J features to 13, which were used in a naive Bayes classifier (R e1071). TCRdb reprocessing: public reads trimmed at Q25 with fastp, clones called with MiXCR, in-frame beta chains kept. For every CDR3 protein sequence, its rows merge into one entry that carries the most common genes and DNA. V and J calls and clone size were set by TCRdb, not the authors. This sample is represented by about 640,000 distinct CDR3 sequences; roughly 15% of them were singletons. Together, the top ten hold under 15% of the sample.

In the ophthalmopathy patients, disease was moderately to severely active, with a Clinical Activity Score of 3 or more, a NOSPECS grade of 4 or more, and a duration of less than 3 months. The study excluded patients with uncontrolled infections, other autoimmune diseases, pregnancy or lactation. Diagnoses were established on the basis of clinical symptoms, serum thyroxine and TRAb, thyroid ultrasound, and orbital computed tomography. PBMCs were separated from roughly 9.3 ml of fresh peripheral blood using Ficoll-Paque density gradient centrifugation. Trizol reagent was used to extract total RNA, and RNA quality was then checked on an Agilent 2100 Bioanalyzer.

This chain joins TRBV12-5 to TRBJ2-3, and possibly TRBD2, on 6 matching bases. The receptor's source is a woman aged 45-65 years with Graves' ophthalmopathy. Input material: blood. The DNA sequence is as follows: TGTGCTAGTGGTTTGGTAGAGGGAGGAGATACGCAGTATTTT. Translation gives CASGLVEGGDTQYF. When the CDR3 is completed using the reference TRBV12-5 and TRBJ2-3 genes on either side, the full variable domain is DARVTQTPRHKVTEMGQEVTMRCQPILGHNTVFWYRQTMMQGLELLAYFRNRAPLDDSGMPKDRFSAEMPDATLATLKIQPSEPRDSAVYFCASGLVEGGDTQYFGPGTRLTVL.